The 29 T cell receptor beta chains given below trace back to one sample, sequenced in a study of lymphopenia after photon versus proton radiotherapy. Here immunoSEQ multiplex PCR was the method, and the copy in TCRdb shows in-frame clones only, minus some. The sample includes around 150,000 clones, approximately 86% of them seen just once. The sample consisted of peripheral blood, taken from a patient treated with photon-based radiotherapy. These receptors all come from a man aged 50 to 60 with gastric cancer.

This chain links TRBV9 with TRBJ2-5, with 9 positions matching TRBD1. The CDR3 runs 14 residues. Germline V CDR1 and CDR2: SGDLS, YYNGEE. The J segment lost 2 bases and the V segment lost 2 bases, leaving 1 base of the junction unmatched. CDR3 nucleotide sequence: TGTGCCAGCAGCGTGGGGACAGGGCAAGAGACCCAGTACTTC. It translates to CASSVGTGQETQYF.

This clone came up a few times. The chain is built from TRBV27 and TRBJ2-2, with D maybe TRBD2 (5 bases). V was pared by 3 bases and J by 7 bases, with 12 bases between. CDR1 and CDR2 (germline): MNHEY, SMNVEV (reference sequence). The CDR3 consists of 14 residues. CDR3 nucleotides: TGTGCCAGCAGTTTGAAGAGAGGGATCGGGGAGCTGTTTTTT. As protein: CASSLKRGIGELFF.

This chain uses TRBV28 with TRBJ1-1; weak D call: TRBD1 (5 bases). The V gene lost 3 bases and the J gene lost 4 bases, with 9 bases spanning the gap. Germline loops: CDR1 MDHEN, CDR2 SYDVKM. This CDR3 region has 13 residues. The CDR3 coding sequence is TGTGCCAGCAGTTTTGTCCAGGGCACTGAAGCTTTCTTT. This gives the protein CASSFVQGTEAFF. The whole variable domain, filled in from reference TRBV28 and TRBJ1-1, reads DVKVTQSSRYLVKRTGEKVFLECVQDMDHENMFWYRQDPGLGLRLIYFSYDVKMKEKGDIPEGYSVSREKKERFSLILESASTNQTSMYLCASSFVQGTEAFFGQGTRLTVV.

The genes are TRBV14 and TRBJ2-5; 7 bases are shared with TRBD1. CDR3 length: 14 amino acids. The V segment lost 2 bases and the J segment 5 bases; nucleotides outside the gene matches: 5. Germline values: CDR1 SGHDN, CDR2 FVKESK. CDR3 residues: CASSQPGQWETQYF. CDR3 DNA: TGTGCCAGCAGCCAACCGGGACAGTGGGAGACCCAGTACTTC.

This chain joins TRBV5-8 and TRBJ1-5, with D tentatively TRBD1 (5 bases). Germline V gives CDR1 SGHTS, CDR2 YDEGEE. CDR3 size: 15 residues. V was pared by 4 bases and J by 5 bases, with 16 bases between. The CDR3 coding sequence is TGTGCCAGCAGCCCCTTCGGCAGGGATTATCAGCCCCAGCATTTT. Amino acids: CASSPFGRDYQPQHF.

V gene TRBV11-1 combines with J gene TRBJ2-7; TRBD1 matches 7 bases. This CDR3 is 15 amino acids long. The germline gives CDR1 SGHAT, CDR2 FQDESV (reference sequence). With 5 bases clipped from V and 5 bases from J, the junction kept 12 bases outside the gene matches. Here the CDR3 reads CASSQGGDRADEQYF. The DNA for the CDR3 is TGTGCCAGCAGCCAAGGAGGAGACAGGGCGGACGAGCAGTACTTC.

This clone was seen a few times. The V and J genes are TRBV25-1 and TRBJ1-1; 9 bases line up with TRBD1. Looked up from germline, CDR1 is MGHDK and CDR2 is SYGVNS. There are 15 residues in the CDR3. V lost 1 base to trimming and J lost 4 bases; unmatched junction nucleotides: 4. Written as DNA, the CDR3 is TGTGCCAGCAGTGAATCCTTGACAGGGGGCACTGAAGCTTTCTTT. It specifies CASSESLTGGTEAFF.

V and J are TRBV28 and TRBJ2-7; TRBD2 is a possible D gene (7 bases). V was shortened by 7 bases and J by 3 bases, with 13 bases between the two germline ends. CDR3 length: 13 amino acids. The germline V gene encodes CDR1 MDHEN and CDR2 SYDVKM. DNA of the CDR3: TGTGCCAGCAACGAGGGGGGGGACTACGAGCAGTACTTC. This gives the protein CASNEGGDYEQYF.

The chain carries TRBV28 and TRBJ2-7, with D unclear. CDR1 and CDR2 from the germline V gene are MDHEN and SYDVKM. The CDR3 loop spans 14 amino acids. V dropped 6 bases and J dropped 2 bases, with 14 bases sitting between them. The CDR3 nucleotides are TGTGCCAGCAGCCTCCCGGGTGGCGCCTACGAGCAGTACTTC. It is translated as CASSLPGGAYEQYF.

V and J are TRBV19 and TRBJ2-1; TRBD2 matches at 11 bases. There are 19 residues in the CDR3. Germline loops: CDR1 LNHDA, CDR2 SQIVND (reference sequence). Trimming cost V 3 bases and J 3 bases; bases outside gene matches: 13. CDR3 bases: TGTGCCAGTAGTATTAGACTAGCGGGGCCATCACGTAACTACAATGAGCAGTTCTTC. Translation: CASSIRLAGPSRNYNEQFF. Drawing the rest from reference TRBV19 and TRBJ2-1, the complete variable domain is DGGITQSPKYLFRKEGQNVTLSCEQNLNHDAMYWYRQDPGQGLRLIYYSQIVNDFQKGDIAEGYSVSREKKESFPLTVTSAQKNPTAFYLCASSIRLAGPSRNYNEQFFGPGTRLTVL.

The rearrangement uses TRBV18 and TRBJ2-1, with D possibly matching TRBD1 (6 bases). V lost 3 bases and J 15 bases, leaving 15 bases between the germline ends. The CDR3 runs 12 residues. Germline CDR1 reads KGHSH; CDR2 reads LQKENI. This chain's CDR3 is CASSPIQGGWFF. CDR3 DNA sequence: TGTGCCAGCTCACCCATTCAAGGGGGATGGTTCTTC. Together with reference TRBV18 and TRBJ2-1, the CDR3 gives the full variable domain: NAGVMQNPRHLVRRRGQEARLRCSPMKGHSHVYWYRQLPEEGLKFMVYLQKENIIDESGMPKERFSAEFPKEGPSILRIQQVVRGDSAAYFCASSPIQGGWFFGPGTRLTVL.

The chain joins TRBV5-4 to TRBJ2-2, with D perhaps matching TRBD1 (5 bases). Trimming cost V 0 bases and J 6 bases, with 12 bases left between them. The CDR3 is 15 residues long. Germline CDR1 SGHNT, CDR2 YYREEE (reference sequence). Here the CDR3 reads CASSLVQGKSGELFF. The CDR3 coding sequence is TGTGCCAGCAGCTTGGTGCAGGGTAAATCCGGGGAGCTGTTTTTT.

The chain employs TRBV7-2 and TRBJ2-7, with TRBD2 matching 8 bases. After removal of 0 bases from V and 0 bases from J, the junction contained 4 bases not matched to a gene. The CDR3 has 16 amino acids. The germline V gene has CDR1 SGHTA and CDR2 FQGNSA. This CDR3 reads CASSLAYSGSSYEQYF. CDR3 nucleotide sequence: TGTGCCAGCAGCTTAGCGTACAGCGGGAGCTCCTACGAGCAGTACTTC.

The chain carries TRBV7-9 and TRBJ2-3; 7 bases align to TRBD2. The V segment lost 4 bases and the J segment 0 bases; nucleotides outside the gene matches: 10. The length of the CDR3 is 17 residues. From germline, CDR1 is SEHNR and CDR2 FQNEAQ (reference sequence). CDR3 DNA: TGTGCCAGCAGCTCCGTACGGGCTAGCGGAAGCACAGATACGCAGTATTTT. Residues: CASSSVRASGSTDTQYF.

J is TRBJ2-7 and V is TRBV13; unclear D gene. Trimming took 5 bases from V and 0 from J, leaving 14 bases between them. The CDR3 runs to 15 residues. Germline CDR1 PRHDT, CDR2 FYEKMQ (reference sequence). The DNA of the CDR3 is TGTGCCAGCAGCACCCGGACGGCGAGCTCCTACGAGCAGTACTTC. Translating gives CASSTRTASSYEQYF. Full variable domain (rest looked up from reference TRBV13 and TRBJ2-7): AAGVIQSPRHLIKEKRETATLKCYPIPRHDTVYWYQQGPGQDPQFLISFYEKMQSDKGSIPDRFSAQQFSDYHSELNMSSLELGDSALYFCASSTRTASSYEQYFGPGTRLTVT.

J is TRBJ1-5 and V is TRBV7-8, with D unresolved. The V end was cut by 4 bases, the J end by 4 bases, with 8 bases between. The CDR3 spans 13 residues. From germline, CDR1 is SGHVS and CDR2 FQNEAQ. CDR3 amino acids: CASSSRRNQPQHF. DNA of the CDR3: TGTGCCAGCAGCTCCAGACGTAATCAGCCCCAGCATTTT.

J is TRBJ2-1 and V is TRBV19; the D gene could be TRBD1 or TRBD2 (9 bases each). Germline V lookup: CDR1 LNHDA, CDR2 SQIVND (reference sequence). V was trimmed by 5 bases and J by 4 bases, leaving 18 bases between them. The CDR3 contains 16 residues. The CDR3 reads CASSAGGGQGYNEQFF. As DNA, the CDR3 is TGTGCCAGTAGTGCGGGAGGGGGACAGGGATACAATGAGCAGTTCTTC.

The J gene is TRBJ2-7, the V gene TRBV14; D gene ambiguous. The CDR3 consists of 17 residues. Germline assignment: CDR1 SGHDN and CDR2 FVKESK. Trimming cost V 4 bases and J 5 bases, with 24 bases left between them. Here the CDR3 reads CASSPFQAYSRPHEQYF. DNA for the CDR3: TGTGCCAGCAGCCCATTTCAGGCTTACTCTAGGCCCCACGAGCAGTACTTC.

The V and J genes are TRBV28 and TRBJ2-1; 11 bases map to TRBD2. Germline V gene sequence: CDR1 MDHEN, CDR2 SYDVKM. The trim removed 7 bases at V and 1 base at J, leaving 21 bases unmatched. The CDR3 covers 21 residues. For the CDR3, the DNA is TGTGCCAGCATCTTCGCCCCCCTATTAGCGGGAGGGCCCTCATCCTACAATGAGCAGTTCTTC. This sequence encodes CASIFAPLLAGGPSSYNEQFF.

The chain couples TRBV14 to TRBJ2-3; 7 nucleotides line up with TRBD2. After removal of 0 bases from V and 4 bases from J, the junction contained 4 bases not matched to a gene. The CDR3 spans 15 residues. Germline V lookup: CDR1 SGHDN, CDR2 FVKESK. The CDR3 is CASSQDGGSADTQYF. CDR3 DNA: TGTGCCAGCAGCCAAGACGGGGGGAGCGCAGATACGCAGTATTTT.

This clone came up a few times. V usage is TRBV7-2 and J usage is TRBJ1-1, with a possible D match to TRBD1 (5 bases). The CDR3 is 14 residues long. Per germline, CDR1 SGHTA and CDR2 FQGNSA. The V and J ends lost 5 bases and 0 bases respectively, with 10 bases between them. Here the CDR3 DNA reads TGTGCCAGCAGCCATTCGACAGTGAACACTGAAGCTTTCTTT. Translated, it gives CASSHSTVNTEAFF.

This clone has a single count. The J gene is TRBJ2-3, the V gene TRBV7-2, with D possibly called TRBD1 or TRBD2 (5 bases each). V shed 4 bases and J shed 8 bases, with 7 bases lying between them. This CDR3 has 11 residues. The germline V gene encodes CDR1 SGHTA and CDR2 FQGNSA. In DNA, the CDR3 is TGTGCCAGCAGCTCAGGGACTACGCAGTATTTT. Encoded protein: CASSSGTTQYF.

This chain links TRBV10-2 with TRBJ2-3, with TRBD1 matching 11 bases. Trimming took 6 bases from V and 3 from J; bases not matched to a gene: 5. The CDR3 loop spans 15 amino acids. Germline V gene data show CDR1 as WSHSY and CDR2 as SAAADI. DNA for the CDR3: TGCGCCAGCAGGCCGGGACAGGGGGATACAGATACGCAGTATTTT. It codes for CASRPGQGDTDTQYF.

The chain has TRBV30 and TRBJ2-1, with 10 bases aligning to TRBD2. V dropped 2 bases and J dropped 1; count of bases not matched to a gene: 2. The CDR3 loop spans 15 amino acids. Germline CDR1 GTSNPN, CDR2 SVGIG (reference sequence). CDR3 coding DNA: TGTGCCTGGAGTCGAGCGGGGGGGTCCTACAATGAGCAGTTCTTC. The encoded protein is CAWSRAGGSYNEQFF.

This chain links TRBV30 with TRBJ1-1; no definite D call. The CDR3 has 13 residues. V was pared by 0 bases and J by 3 bases, with 8 bases between. Germline CDR1 GTSNPN, CDR2 SVGIG (reference sequence). CDR3 sequence: CAWSVRWDTEAFF. Written as DNA, the CDR3 is TGTGCCTGGAGTGTGAGGTGGGACACTGAAGCTTTCTTT. The whole variable domain, remainder taken from reference TRBV30 and TRBJ1-1, is SQTIHQWPATLVQPVGSPLSLECTVEGTSNPNLYWYRQAAGRGLQLLFYSVGIGQISSEVPQNLSASRPQDRQFILSSKKLLLSDSGFYLCAWSVRWDTEAFFGQGTRLTVV.

The V and J genes are TRBV7-9 and TRBJ2-2, with a weak D call TRBD2 (5 bases). Looked up from germline, CDR1 is SEHNR and CDR2 is FQNEAQ (reference sequence). V lost 4 bases to trimming and J lost 4 bases, with 13 bases between them. The CDR3 is 15 residues long. CDR3 in DNA: TGTGCCAGCAGCTCAACACTAGAGGGCACCGGGGAGCTGTTTTTT. Translation: CASSSTLEGTGELFF.

The CDR3 DNA reads as TGTGCCGCTGGGAGGGGAAATCATTACAATGAGCAGTTCTTC. It yields the protein CAAGRGNHYNEQFF. V gene TRBV19 combines with J gene TRBJ2-1, with 7 bases lining up with TRBD2. CDR1 is LNHDA, CDR2 SQIVND, per germline (reference sequence). With V trimmed by 11 bases and J by 4 bases, 11 bases remained unmatched. CDR3 length: 14 amino acids.

The rearrangement uses TRBV5-4 and TRBJ2-7; no definite D call. The CDR3 is 14 amino acids. CDR1 and CDR2 from the germline V gene are SGHNT and YYREEE (reference sequence). V lost 3 bases, J lost 3 bases, and 13 bases lay in between. CDR3 in DNA: TGTGCCAGCAGCTCTACCCCGGCGCGCTACGAGCAGTACTTC. Translated: CASSSTPARYEQYF.

The chain joins TRBV9 to TRBJ2-3; possibly TRBD1 or TRBD2 for D (6 bases each). The CDR3 has 19 residues. CDR1 is SGDLS and CDR2 is YYNGEE in the germline V gene. V was cut by 4 bases and J by 0 bases, with 24 bases left in between. The CDR3 coding sequence is TGTGCCAGCAGCCCCTCAGGGGAGGACCCAATAGCTAGCACAGATACGCAGTATTTT. As protein: CASSPSGEDPIASTDTQYF.